The clone carrying this TCR beta chain is a singleton in its sample. Germline and junction disagree at one end, which may indicate a read error. In germline, CDR1 is WSHSY, CDR2 SAAADI. The CDR3 is made up of 13 amino acids. These data are taken from a study of T cells in Graves' hyperthyroidism and ophthalmopathy. About the study: Peripheral blood specimens were obtained at initial diagnosis, prior to any treatment.

Regions amplified from RNA transcripts were the TCR beta CDR3 regions. RT-PCR in the first round (using the HTBI primer set) targeted the TCR CDR3. Using its own MiXCR run on the multiplex PCR reads, TCRdb lists one record per CDR3 protein. The profile shows 360,000 or so distinct CDR3 sequences, roughly 15% of them singletons. Diagnoses were made from clinical symptoms, serum measures (thyroxine and TRAb), thyroid ultrasound and orbital computed tomography. The chain is built from TRBV10-2 and TRBJ1-5, with TRBD1 identical over 7 bases. The clonotype was recovered from a woman aged 55-69 years with Graves' ophthalmopathy. What was sequenced was blood. CDR3 DNA sequence: TGTGCCAGCAGCTTCGGACAGGACGGGCCCCAGCATTTT. It codes for CASSFGQDGPQHF.